This T cell receptor beta chain was profiled in a study of T cell responses to AZD1222 COVID-19 vaccine. Study-level results: Spike-specific TCR repertoires showed rising breadth and depth after two AZD1222 doses. Mostly white British, mostly female donors; authors suggested clonal diversity may be underestimated.

This clone was seen once. The target antigen is unknown. Germline loops: CDR1 SEHNR, CDR2 FQNEAQ (reference sequence). The V end lost 0 bases, the J end lost 5 bases, and 14 bases lay between the germline ends. CDR3 size: 15 residues. Here immunoSEQ multiplex PCR was the method, and the copy in TCRdb shows in-frame clones only, minus some. The table includes about 180,000 clones, 85% to 90% detected once. This chain connects TRBV7-9 to TRBJ2-7, with a tentative D call TRBD2 (6 bases). Sequencing used peripheral blood, obtained 28 days after the second dose of the MenACWY control vaccine. The sequence was collected from an adult who received the MenACWY meningococcal vaccine as a control. The CDR3, as DNA: TGTGCCAGCAGCTTAGCGGCAGGGAGGTTGCACGAGCAGTACTTC. This codes for CASSLAAGRLHEQYF.